Listed below are T cell receptor beta chains from one sample, sequenced in a study of blood T cell repertoires in COVID-19. This table comes from immunoSEQ multiplex PCR, and its TCRdb copy is limited to in-frame clones, with some not included. The sample contains some 85,000 clones, 70% to 80% of which appear only once. Sequenced: peripheral blood. All receptors come from a human donor in a cohort sampled during active COVID-19. Both conserved end residues are part of each CDR3. The order of the fields is CDR3 length, D gene, clone size, J gene, V gene, CDR3 protein, CDR3 DNA. The D gene is left open where the match is weak. For some rows the clone size is stated as once, few or many, or as a class when expanded; others skip it.

>13|-|-|TRBJ1-1|TRBV19
CASRDRPNTEAFF
TGTGCCAGCAGAGACAGGCCAAACACTGAAGCTTTCTTT
>16|TRBD1|-|TRBJ2-7|TRBV7-2
CASSLVSGQGAGEQYF
TGTGCCAGCAGCTTGGTGTCTGGGCAGGGGGCCGGGGAGCAGTACTTC
>13|-|few|TRBJ2-3|TRBV2
CASKITSSDTQYF
TGTGCCAGCAAGATAACTAGTTCAGATACGCAGTATTTT
>14|-|-|TRBJ2-3|TRBV5-8
CASSLVGAGDTQYF
TGTGCCAGCAGCCTGGTGGGGGCTGGGGATACGCAGTATTTT
>15|TRBD1|once|TRBJ1-2|TRBV9
CASSVQNRGKDGYTF
TGTGCCAGCAGCGTTCAAAACAGGGGGAAAGATGGCTACACCTTC
>16|TRBD1|-|TRBJ1-5|TRBV10-3
CAISESGQGAGQPQHF
TGTGCCATCAGTGAGTCGGGACAGGGGGCAGGGCAGCCCCAGCATTTT
>15|-|-|TRBJ1-3|TRBV7-9
CASSPEGHSGNTIYF
TGTGCCAGCAGCCCAGAGGGACACTCTGGAAACACCATATATTTT
>14|-|few|TRBJ2-7|TRBV18
CASSPKGRDNEQYF
TGTGCCAGCTCACCAAAAGGACGGGACAACGAGCAGTACTTC
>15|TRBD1|once|TRBJ1-2|TRBV5-1
CASSPTGVVVNGYTF
TGCGCCAGCAGCCCAACAGGGGTCGTAGTAAATGGCTACACCTTC
>13|-|-|TRBJ2-7|TRBV6-5
CASSYATTYEQYF
TGTGCCAGCAGTTACGCTACCACCTACGAGCAGTACTTC
>14|TRBD2|-|TRBJ2-5|TRBV7-2
CASRLSGAQETQYF
TGTGCCAGCAGATTAAGCGGGGCGCAAGAGACCCAGTACTTC
>16|-|-|TRBJ2-3|TRBV25-1
CASSEILARTQDTQYF
TGTGCCAGCAGTGAAATCCTAGCGAGGACCCAAGATACGCAGTATTTT
>15|-|-|TRBJ2-1|TRBV7-8
CASSFPASSYNEQFF
TGTGCCAGCAGCTTCCCCGCTAGCTCCTACAATGAGCAGTTCTTC
>15|-|-|TRBJ2-6|TRBV19
CASNQLHSGANVLTF
TGTGCCAGTAACCAATTACACTCTGGGGCCAACGTCCTGACTTTC
>14|-|-|TRBJ2-5|TRBV27
CASEREPVWETQYF
TGTGCCAGCGAACGGGAACCGGTGTGGGAGACCCAGTACTTC
>12|-|once|TRBJ1-1|TRBV14
CASSFGTLEAFF
TGTGCCAGCAGTTTCGGGACATTAGAAGCTTTCTTT